This passage covers 15 T cell receptor beta chains from one sample sequenced in a study of CD8 T cells in ankylosing spondylitis. TCRdb itself ran the 5' RACE reads through MiXCR, one entry per CDR3 protein. The repertoire holds tens of thousands of distinct CDR3 sequences, with 6.2% as singletons. Source material: synovial fluid, either unsorted or a sorted T cell fraction (not recorded which). The receptors were sampled from a male donor with ankylosing spondylitis.

This clonotype was counted at least ten times. The gene calls are TRBV20-1 and TRBJ2-3; tentative D call: TRBD2 (6 bases). The CDR3 runs to 15 residues. The germline CDR1 and CDR2 sequences are DFQATT and SNEGSKA (reference sequence). Deletions cut 3 bases from V and 5 bases from J, with 18 bases between. The CDR3 protein is CSASGDGEAGDTQYF. The CDR3 bases are TGCAGTGCTAGTGGGGACGGCGAAGCGGGAGATACGCAGTATTTT.

This clonotype was counted many times. The chain links TRBV6-1 to TRBJ1-2; unclear D gene. The germline V and J ends were trimmed by 0 bases and 5 bases, with 4 bases remaining between them. The length of the CDR3 is 12 residues. CDR1 MNHNS and CDR2 SASEGT come from the germline V gene. The CDR3 nucleotides are TGTGCCAGCAGTGAAGCGACTTATGGCTACACCTTC. Translating gives CASSEATYGYTF.

This clonotype was seen at least ten times. The chain recombines TRBV10-3 with TRBJ1-2; the D gene is possibly TRBD1 (6 bases). The germline V gene has CDR1 ENHRY and CDR2 SYGVKD. With 10 bases removed from V and 6 bases from J, the gap between germline ends came to 18 bases. The CDR3 is 13 amino acids. The CDR3 region is CATRQAESDGYTF. The CDR3 nucleotides are TGTGCCACGAGACAGGCAGAATCTGATGGCTACACCTTC.

On this clonotype: The junction differs from germline at one of its ends, possibly a read error. The chain links TRBV28 to TRBJ1-2; D may be TRBD1 (6 bases). CDR3 length: 12 amino acids. Germline CDR1 and CDR2: MDHEN and SYDVKM. CDR3 amino acids: CACSNRVEGYTF. CDR3 sequence (DNA): TGTGCCTGCAGTAACAGGGTGGAGGGCTACACCTTC.

This clonotype appeared many times. The CDR3: CAISEIRGGYTDTQYF. The DNA for the CDR3 is TGTGCCATCAGTGAGATCCGAGGGGGTTACACAGATACGCAGTATTTT. This chain joins TRBV10-3 and TRBJ2-3; D is possibly TRBD1 (6 bases). V dropped 2 bases and J dropped 2 bases, with 14 bases sitting between them. Germline V gives CDR1 ENHRY, CDR2 SYGVKD. CDR3 length: 16 amino acids.

Only a few counts were recorded for this clonotype. The V gene is TRBV20-1, the J gene TRBJ2-7; D may be TRBD1 or TRBD2 (5 bases each). The CDR3 has 14 residues. Germline V gene sequence: CDR1 DFQATT, CDR2 SNEGSKA (reference sequence). The V end lost 2 bases, the J end lost 2 bases, and 13 bases lay between the germline ends. The CDR3 reads CSARSLRGAYEQYF. The CDR3 DNA is TGCAGTGCTAGATCCCTCAGAGGGGCCTACGAGCAGTACTTC.

The chain is built from TRBV6-1 and TRBJ1-6; the D is unclear. Trimming took 9 bases from V and 0 from J, leaving 15 bases between them. The CDR3 consists of 16 residues. The germline CDR1 and CDR2 sequences are MNHNS and SASEGT. The CDR3 sequence is CASVRTASSYNSPLHF. In nucleotides, the CDR3 is TGTGCCAGTGTGAGGACGGCGAGCTCCTATAATTCACCCCTCCACTTT.

This clonotype was seen many times. This chain connects TRBV4-1 to TRBJ2-7; D gene unclear. V gave up 0 bases and J gave up 5 bases, with 14 bases separating them. This CDR3 spans 15 amino acids. The germline CDR1 and CDR2 sequences are MGHRA and YSYEKL. The CDR3 nucleotides are TGCGCCAGCAGCCAAGAAATCGGGCAGGCCCACGAGCAGTACTTC. Its translation is CASSQEIGQAHEQYF.

In this sample, this clonotype turned up many times. This chain links TRBV5-6 with TRBJ2-4, with a weak D call TRBD1 (5 bases). CDR3 size: 14 residues. CDR1 SGHDT and CDR2 YYEEEE come from the germline V gene. V was shortened by 0 bases and J by 6 bases, with 10 bases between the two germline ends. The CDR3 coding sequence is TGTGCCAGCAGCTTGGCAGGGCACATAAACATTCAGTACTTC. It yields the protein CASSLAGHINIQYF.

This clonotype was observed many times. The gene calls are TRBV5-1 and TRBJ2-2; 11 positions match TRBD2. The J segment lost 4 bases and the V segment lost 4 bases, leaving 6 bases of the junction unmatched. The length of the CDR3 is 16 residues. Germline CDR1 SGHRS, CDR2 YFSETQ. Written as DNA, the CDR3 is TGCGCCAGCAGCGTAATAGCGGGAGGGGGCACCGGGGAGCTGTTTTTT. Translating it yields CASSVIAGGGTGELFF.

The table lists this clonotype with many counts. The chain recombines TRBV7-9 with TRBJ2-7, with D possibly being TRBD2 (6 bases). The germline V gene has CDR1 SEHNR and CDR2 FQNEAQ (reference sequence). The CDR3 extends over 15 amino acids. V dropped 5 bases and J dropped 0 bases, with 14 bases sitting between them. The CDR3 protein is CASSPSAAGSYEQYF. The CDR3 nucleotides are TGTGCCAGCAGCCCTAGCGCGGCAGGCTCCTACGAGCAGTACTTC. The full variable domain, completed using reference TRBV7-9 and TRBJ2-7, is DTGVSQNPRHKITKRGQNVTFRCDPISEHNRLYWYRQTLGQGPEFLTYFQNEAQLEKSRLLSDRFSAERPKGSFSTLEIQRTEQGDSAMYLCASSPSAAGSYEQYFGPGTRLTVT.

This clonotype was detected ten times or more. V gene TRBV5-1 combines with J gene TRBJ2-7; weak D call: TRBD2 (6 bases). The CDR3 has 15 amino acids. V lost 0 bases, J lost 3 bases, and 13 bases lay in between. In germline, CDR1 is SGHRS, CDR2 YFSETQ. The CDR3 bases are TGCGCCAGCAGCTTGGCCCGGGGAGGCGACTACGAGCAGTACTTC. Translating gives CASSLARGGDYEQYF.

Many counts were recorded for this clonotype. The gene calls are TRBV7-9 and TRBJ2-5; the match to TRBD2 covers 9 bases. Losses at the gene ends were 5 bases for V and 5 bases for J; bases not matched to a gene: 3. Germline CDR1 and CDR2: SEHNR and FQNEAQ (reference sequence). This CDR3 has 13 amino acids. This CDR3 is CASSNSGSETQYF. CDR3 in DNA: TGTGCCAGCAGCAATAGCGGGAGTGAGACCCAGTACTTC. Variable domain in full (rest from reference TRBV7-9 and TRBJ2-5): DTGVSQNPRHKITKRGQNVTFRCDPISEHNRLYWYRQTLGQGPEFLTYFQNEAQLEKSRLLSDRFSAERPKGSFSTLEIQRTEQGDSAMYLCASSNSGSETQYFGPGTRLLVL.

This clonotype was counted between two and nine times. This chain links TRBV18 with TRBJ2-5; no clear D. The V end was cut by 2 bases, the J end by 3 bases, with 4 bases between. CDR1 and CDR2 (germline): KGHSH, LQKENI. The CDR3 is 12 amino acids. The CDR3 sequence: CASSPREETQYF. CDR3 coding DNA: TGTGCCAGCTCACCAAGAGAAGAGACCCAGTACTTC. Drawing the rest from reference TRBV18 and TRBJ2-5, the complete variable domain is NAGVMQNPRHLVRRRGQEARLRCSPMKGHSHVYWYRQLPEEGLKFMVYLQKENIIDESGMPKERFSAEFPKEGPSILRIQQVVRGDSAAYFCASSPREETQYFGPGTRLLVL.

The sample holds many counts of this clonotype. The chain links TRBV6-5 to TRBJ2-1; 10 bases agree with TRBD2. The V and J ends lost 8 bases and 5 bases, in that order; junction bases with no gene match: 6. The CDR3 has 14 residues. From germline, CDR1 is MNHEY and CDR2 SVGAGI. The CDR3 reads CASVWTSGNNEQFF. In DNA, the CDR3 is TGTGCCAGCGTTTGGACTAGCGGAAACAATGAGCAGTTCTTC.